The rows below give T cell receptor beta chains drawn from one sample of a study of early T cells in non-severe SARS-CoV-2 infection. TCRdb reprocessed the 5' RACE reads with MiXCR, giving one entry per CDR3 protein. This sample yields about 100,000 distinct CDR3 sequences, of which roughly an eighth are seen a single time; around 2.4% belongs to the top ten. The sequencing sample was made of whole blood. The receptors were sampled from an adult who was a healthcare worker with PCR-confirmed SARS-CoV-2 infection or an uninfected control (not recorded which). Both conserved end residues are part of each CDR3. The order of the fields is V gene, D gene, clone size, J gene, CDR3 DNA, CDR3 protein. A D gene is named only where the DNA matches it firmly. Clone size appears in some rows only: once, few, many, or a class for an expanded clone.

V gene: TRBV29-1
D gene: TRBD2
clone size: few
J gene: TRBJ2-1
CDR3 DNA: TGCAGCGTTGGTCTAGCGGGGTTGGGCGAGCAGTTCTTC
CDR3 protein: CSVGLAGLGEQFF

V gene: TRBV4-3
D gene: TRBD1
clone size: few
J gene: TRBJ1-2
CDR3 DNA: TGCGCCAGCAGCCCAGGGACAGGTTATAACTATGGCTACACCTTC
CDR3 protein: CASSPGTGYNYGYTF

V gene: TRBV19
D gene: TRBD1
clone size: NA
J gene: TRBJ2-3
CDR3 DNA: TGTGCCAGTAGTAACCGGGACAGCTACACAGATACGCAGTATTTT
CDR3 protein: CASSNRDSYTDTQYF

V gene: TRBV9
D gene: NA
clone size: NA
J gene: TRBJ1-2
CDR3 DNA: TGTGCCAGCAGCGTAGCGCGAGCTAACTATGGCTACACCTTC
CDR3 protein: CASSVARANYGYTF

V gene: TRBV7-9
D gene: NA
clone size: many
J gene: TRBJ1-3
CDR3 DNA: TGTGCCAGCAGTCCCCAGGGAAGCGGAAACACCATATATTTT
CDR3 protein: CASSPQGSGNTIYF

V gene: TRBV13
D gene: TRBD2
clone size: few
J gene: TRBJ2-2
CDR3 DNA: TGTGCCAGCAGCTTTTATAGCGGGGGGCCGAACACCGGGGAGCTGTTTTTT
CDR3 protein: CASSFYSGGPNTGELFF

V gene: TRBV29-1
D gene: NA
clone size: few
J gene: TRBJ2-2
CDR3 DNA: TGCAGCGCCCTTCCGGAGGCCGGGGAGCTGTTTTTT
CDR3 protein: CSALPEAGELFF

V gene: TRBV19
D gene: NA
clone size: many
J gene: TRBJ1-5
CDR3 DNA: TGTGCCAGTAGTTCACTCGGACAGTTGACGGGTCAGCCCCAGCATTTT
CDR3 protein: CASSSLGQLTGQPQHF

V gene: TRBV11-2
D gene: NA
clone size: many
J gene: TRBJ1-4
CDR3 DNA: TGTGCCAGCAGCTGGGCAGCGAATGAAAAACTGTTTTTT
CDR3 protein: CASSWAANEKLFF

V gene: TRBV3-1
D gene: TRBD2
clone size: NA
J gene: TRBJ2-1
CDR3 DNA: TGTGCCAGCAGCCAAGGGACTAGCGGGGGGTTGGAGCAGTTCTTC
CDR3 protein: CASSQGTSGGLEQFF

V gene: TRBV2
D gene: NA
clone size: few
J gene: TRBJ2-7
CDR3 DNA: TGTGCCAGCAGTGAAAGTAGGAGTTGGGAGCAGTACTTC
CDR3 protein: CASSESRSWEQYF

V gene: TRBV7-2
D gene: NA
clone size: NA
J gene: TRBJ2-7
CDR3 DNA: TGTGCCAGCAGCTGGCGGGGGTCGTCTCTCTCGGGACAGGTCTCCTACGAGCAGTACTTC
CDR3 protein: CASSWRGSSLSGQVSYEQYF

V gene: TRBV4-1
D gene: NA
clone size: NA
J gene: TRBJ1-2
CDR3 DNA: TGCGCCAGCAGCTCTTACCGGGGTAGGGGCTACACCTTC
CDR3 protein: CASSSYRGRGYTF

V gene: TRBV5-6
D gene: TRBD1
clone size: many
J gene: TRBJ2-1
CDR3 DNA: TGTGCCAGCAGCATGGACAGGGGGGGAGTATACAATGAGCAGTTCTTC
CDR3 protein: CASSMDRGGVYNEQFF

V gene: TRBV5-1
D gene: TRBD1
clone size: many
J gene: TRBJ2-1
CDR3 DNA: TGCGCCAGCAGCTTGGGGGACAGGGGAAATGAGCAGTTCTTC
CDR3 protein: CASSLGDRGNEQFF

V gene: TRBV7-6
D gene: NA
clone size: NA
J gene: TRBJ1-5
CDR3 DNA: TGTGCCAGCAGCTTAGGTCCGGCAAGCCCCAGTAATCAGCCCCAGCATTTT
CDR3 protein: CASSLGPASPSNQPQHF

V gene: TRBV15
D gene: NA
clone size: few
J gene: TRBJ1-1
CDR3 DNA: TGTGCCACCAGCAGAATTTCCAGGGTGGCCTCAGCTTTCTTT
CDR3 protein: CATSRISRVASAFF

V gene: TRBV18
D gene: NA
clone size: many
J gene: TRBJ1-2
CDR3 DNA: TGTGCCAGCTCACCTTTATCAGGGAACTATGGCTACACCTTC
CDR3 protein: CASSPLSGNYGYTF

V gene: TRBV6-5
D gene: TRBD1
clone size: many
J gene: TRBJ1-1
CDR3 DNA: TGTGCCAGCAGCAGAGCCGGGACAGCCTTCATGAACACTGAAGCTTTCTTT
CDR3 protein: CASSRAGTAFMNTEAFF

V gene: TRBV6-2/TRBV6-3
D gene: NA
clone size: NA
J gene: TRBJ2-7
CDR3 DNA: TGTGCCAGCAGTTACGAGGGTTCACCCTACGAGCAGTACTTC
CDR3 protein: CASSYEGSPYEQYF

V gene: TRBV20-1
D gene: TRBD2
clone size: NA
J gene: TRBJ2-7
CDR3 DNA: TGCAGTGCTGGCTCGCGGGGGAGGGTGAACGAGCAGTACTTC
CDR3 protein: CSAGSRGRVNEQYF

V gene: TRBV7-2
D gene: NA
clone size: NA
J gene: TRBJ2-2
CDR3 DNA: TGTGCCAGCAGCTTCTTCGGGACCACCCCCGGGGAGCTGTTTTTT
CDR3 protein: CASSFFGTTPGELFF

V gene: TRBV20-1
D gene: TRBD2
clone size: many
J gene: TRBJ2-3
CDR3 DNA: TGCAGTGCCGCTCTAGCGGGGGAAACAGATACGCAGTATTTT
CDR3 protein: CSAALAGETDTQYF